This TCR beta chain is drawn from a study of identical twins. Note on this clonotype: Its antigen is unidentified.

The cDNA had a unique molecular identifier and a template-switch universal primer site. One entry per CDR3 protein results from TCRdb running MiXCR on the 5' RACE reads. The repertoire has just under 550,000 distinct CDR3 sequences, roughly 15% of them found once; the top ten carry 0.44%. Every donor was a healthy Caucasian. Whole-study results and caveats: Abundant beta clonotypes from cord blood had fewer insertions, unlike memory repertoires, which showed none. Weaker excess twin sharing was seen among beta out-of-frame sequences.

The CDR3 has 15 amino acids. V was cut by 0 bases and J by 2 bases, with 14 bases left in between. Germline assignment: CDR1 SQVTM and CDR2 ANQGSEA. These records were also assigned to another study, of yellow fever vaccine responses in identical twins.

Sequencing used CD4+ T cells sorted from blood. This clonotype was sampled from a woman younger than 30 in good health. The genes are TRBV29-1 and TRBJ2-7, with D possibly matching TRBD2 (5 bases). The CDR3 bases are TGCAGCGTTGAAGATCGGCGGGTTAGTCCCTACGAGCAGTACTTC. This codes for CSVEDRRVSPYEQYF.